The sample holds a few counts of the clone carrying this TCR beta chain. The data were obtained in a study of patients and donors after allogeneic stem cell transplantation. V shed 7 bases and J shed 3 bases, with 10 bases lying between them. The CDR3 totals 13 residues. MiXCR, run by TCRdb on the RT-PCR reads, gives a single entry per CDR3 protein. Among roughly 940,000 distinct CDR3 sequences listed, under 20% were seen once. Sequenced sample: blood, either unsorted or a sorted T cell fraction (not recorded which). This rearrangement joins TRBV12-3 or TRBV12-4 to TRBJ1-5; D uncertain. The receptor comes from a human donor who was either an allogeneic HSCT recipient or a stem cell or donor lymphocyte infusion donor (not recorded which). It is not recorded whose cells these are; they may come from a transplant donor. CDR3 in amino acids: CASTMYTNQPQHF. The CDR3 DNA reads TGTGCCAGCACGATGTACACCAATCAGCCCCAGCATTTT.